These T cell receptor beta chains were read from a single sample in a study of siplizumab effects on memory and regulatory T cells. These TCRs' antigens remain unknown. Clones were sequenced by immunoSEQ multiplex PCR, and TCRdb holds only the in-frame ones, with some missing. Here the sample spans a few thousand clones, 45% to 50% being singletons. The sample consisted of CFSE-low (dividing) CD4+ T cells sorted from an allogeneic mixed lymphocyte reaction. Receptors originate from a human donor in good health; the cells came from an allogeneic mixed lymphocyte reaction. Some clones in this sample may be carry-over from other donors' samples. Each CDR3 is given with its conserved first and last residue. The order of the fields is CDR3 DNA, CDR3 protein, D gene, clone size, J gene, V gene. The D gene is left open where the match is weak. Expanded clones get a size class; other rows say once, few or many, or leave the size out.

CDR3 DNA: TGCGCCAGCAGCTCCGGGGGCTCCTCCTACGAGCAGTACTTC
CDR3 protein: CASSSGGSSYEQYF
D gene: NA
clone size: few
J gene: TRBJ2-7
V gene: TRBV5-1

CDR3 DNA: TGTGCCAGCAGCCAGAGTGGGGGTGGTATTCAGCCCCAGCATTTT
CDR3 protein: CASSQSGGGIQPQHF
D gene: NA
clone size: few
J gene: TRBJ1-5
V gene: TRBV7-9

CDR3 DNA: TGTGCCAGCAGTTCCGGGACCAGCAACCAAGAGACCCAGTACTTC
CDR3 protein: CASSSGTSNQETQYF
D gene: NA
clone size: NA
J gene: TRBJ2-5
V gene: TRBV6-6

CDR3 DNA: TGTGCCTGGGGCTTTCTGGGTCAGCCCCAGCATTTT
CDR3 protein: CAWGFLGQPQHF
D gene: NA
clone size: NA
J gene: TRBJ1-5
V gene: TRBV30

CDR3 DNA: TGTGCCAGCTCTTCCCGACAGATTACCTACGAGCAGTACTTC
CDR3 protein: CASSSRQITYEQYF
D gene: NA
clone size: NA
J gene: TRBJ2-7
V gene: TRBV18

CDR3 DNA: TGTGCCAGCAGTTCCCCCATCCGGGGGGGCTCCGGGGAGCTGTTTTTT
CDR3 protein: CASSSPIRGGSGELFF
D gene: TRBD2
clone size: few
J gene: TRBJ2-2
V gene: TRBV27

CDR3 DNA: TGTGCCAGCAGCTTACTCCGTAGCTATGGCTACACCTTC
CDR3 protein: CASSLLRSYGYTF
D gene: NA
clone size: NA
J gene: TRBJ1-2
V gene: TRBV7-9

CDR3 DNA: TGTGCCAGCTCACGGGGACAGGGTGAAGAGCAGTTCTTC
CDR3 protein: CASSRGQGEEQFF
D gene: TRBD1
clone size: NA
J gene: TRBJ2-1
V gene: TRBV18

CDR3 DNA: TGTGCCAGTAGTAGGGGTGTGGGTCCGAAGGTCGAGCAGTACTTC
CDR3 protein: CASSRGVGPKVEQYF
D gene: NA
clone size: few
J gene: TRBJ2-7
V gene: TRBV19

CDR3 DNA: TGTGCCTGGAGAGGGACAGGGTCTGAAGCTTTCTTT
CDR3 protein: CAWRGTGSEAFF
D gene: TRBD1
clone size: few
J gene: TRBJ1-1
V gene: TRBV30

CDR3 DNA: TGTGCCAGTGGAACCGCTCCGGGGAGTCAGCCCCAGCATTTT
CDR3 protein: CASGTAPGSQPQHF
D gene: NA
clone size: NA
J gene: TRBJ1-5
V gene: TRBV19

CDR3 DNA: TGTGCCAGTAAGACTTGGGGACAGGGCAGAGAGACCCAGTACTTC
CDR3 protein: CASKTWGQGRETQYF
D gene: TRBD1
clone size: once
J gene: TRBJ2-5
V gene: TRBV19

CDR3 DNA: TGTGCCACCAGCAGGGACTATAGCACCGGGGAGCTGTTTTTT
CDR3 protein: CATSRDYSTGELFF
D gene: NA
clone size: NA
J gene: TRBJ2-2
V gene: TRBV15

CDR3 DNA: TGTGCCAGCAGCGTAGTAGCGGGGCTGCGAGGGACCCAGTACTTC
CDR3 protein: CASSVVAGLRGTQYF
D gene: TRBD2
clone size: few
J gene: TRBJ2-5
V gene: TRBV9

CDR3 DNA: TGTGCCAGCAGCTGGGACAGAAACTCTGGAAACACCATATATTTT
CDR3 protein: CASSWDRNSGNTIYF
D gene: TRBD1
clone size: NA
J gene: TRBJ1-3
V gene: TRBV7-8

CDR3 DNA: TGTGCCATCAGTGGACGGACGGACACTGAAGCTTTCTTT
CDR3 protein: CAISGRTDTEAFF
D gene: NA
clone size: few
J gene: TRBJ1-1
V gene: TRBV10-3

CDR3 DNA: TGTGCCAGCAGCTCGCAAGGGAGGGTAAATCAGCCCCAGCATTTT
CDR3 protein: CASSSQGRVNQPQHF
D gene: NA
clone size: few
J gene: TRBJ1-5
V gene: TRBV7-2

CDR3 DNA: TGCGCCAGCAGCTTGCTAGCGGGGGAATCGAACACCGGGGAGCTGTTTTTT
CDR3 protein: CASSLLAGESNTGELFF
D gene: TRBD2
clone size: NA
J gene: TRBJ2-2
V gene: TRBV5-1

CDR3 DNA: TGTGCCAGCAGCCCTCAAGGACTAGCGGGAGGGCTCAATGAGCAGTTCTTC
CDR3 protein: CASSPQGLAGGLNEQFF
D gene: TRBD2
clone size: NA
J gene: TRBJ2-1
V gene: TRBV7-3

CDR3 DNA: TGTGCCAGCAGTTTATCGGGACTAGCCGAGAATGAGCAGTTCTTC
CDR3 protein: CASSLSGLAENEQFF
D gene: TRBD2
clone size: NA
J gene: TRBJ2-1
V gene: TRBV28

CDR3 DNA: TGTGCCAGCAGCACCCTAGGACTAGCGGGGACCGGGGAGCTGTTTTTT
CDR3 protein: CASSTLGLAGTGELFF
D gene: TRBD2
clone size: large
J gene: TRBJ2-2
V gene: TRBV9

CDR3 DNA: TGTGCCAGCAGATTTCAACAGGGGATCGGGGAGCTGTTTTTT
CDR3 protein: CASRFQQGIGELFF
D gene: TRBD1
clone size: medium-sized
J gene: TRBJ2-2
V gene: TRBV2

CDR3 DNA: TGCGCCAGCAGCTTGGAACAGGGAAGTAGCTACGAGCAGTACTTC
CDR3 protein: CASSLEQGSSYEQYF
D gene: NA
clone size: NA
J gene: TRBJ2-7
V gene: TRBV5-1

CDR3 DNA: TGTGCCAGCAAATCCCAGGGGGCGGGAGTAGGAACCGGGGAGCTGTTTTTT
CDR3 protein: CASKSQGAGVGTGELFF
D gene: NA
clone size: NA
J gene: TRBJ2-2
V gene: TRBV7-6

CDR3 DNA: TGCAGCGTTTGGGGCGGCGATGGCTACACCTTC
CDR3 protein: CSVWGGDGYTF
D gene: NA
clone size: NA
J gene: TRBJ1-2
V gene: TRBV29-1

CDR3 DNA: TGTGCCAGCAGTGATTGGGGGGGCACAGATACGCAGTATTTT
CDR3 protein: CASSDWGGTDTQYF
D gene: NA
clone size: few
J gene: TRBJ2-3
V gene: TRBV25-1